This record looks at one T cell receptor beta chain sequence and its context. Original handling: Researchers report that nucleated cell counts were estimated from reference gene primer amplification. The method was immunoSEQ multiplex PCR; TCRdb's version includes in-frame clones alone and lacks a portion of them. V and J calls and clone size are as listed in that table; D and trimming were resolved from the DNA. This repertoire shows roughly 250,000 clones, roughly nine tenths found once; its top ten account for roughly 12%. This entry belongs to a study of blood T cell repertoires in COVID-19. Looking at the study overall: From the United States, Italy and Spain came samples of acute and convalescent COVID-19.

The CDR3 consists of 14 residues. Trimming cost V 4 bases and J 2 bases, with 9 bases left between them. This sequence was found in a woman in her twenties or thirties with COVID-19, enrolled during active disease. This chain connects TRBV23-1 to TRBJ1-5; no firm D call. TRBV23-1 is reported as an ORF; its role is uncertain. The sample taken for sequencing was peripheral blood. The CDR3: CASSLGVGNQPQHF. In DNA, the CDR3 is TGCGCCAGCAGTCTCGGGGTCGGCAATCAGCCCCAGCATTTT.